These 24 T cell receptor beta chains originate from one sample sequenced in a study of CDR3 diversity in severe acne. TCRdb processed the PCR reads anew with MiXCR; each CDR3 protein has one entry. The sample has roughly 100,000 distinct CDR3 sequences; 51% are singletons. Sample: blood. The receptors originated from a male donor with acne.

The J gene is TRBJ2-3, the V gene TRBV20-1; 10 bases are a match to TRBD2. The CDR3 contains 14 residues. Germline CDR1 reads DFQATT; CDR2 reads SNEGSKA (reference sequence). Trimming removed 6 bases from V and 0 bases from J; junction bases left unmatched: 3. In DNA, the CDR3 is TGCAGTGCCCCTAGCGGGAGCAGCACAGATACGCAGTATTTT. Translated, it gives CSAPSGSSTDTQYF.

The chain is built from TRBV7-9 and TRBJ2-7, with no clear D. Trimming left V 0 bases short and J 6 bases short, with 6 bases between. CDR1 and CDR2 (germline): SEHNR, FQNEAQ (reference sequence). This CDR3 region has 12 residues. CDR3 DNA: TGTGCCAGCAGCTTAGCGTTGGGCGAGCAGTACTTC. Protein: CASSLALGEQYF.

This clonotype occurred many times. The chain uses TRBV9 and TRBJ2-5; 7 nucleotides match TRBD2. The CDR3 has 15 amino acids. V was pared by 2 bases and J by 1 base, with 5 bases of the junction left unmatched. From germline, CDR1 is SGDLS and CDR2 YYNGEE. Here the CDR3 reads CASSVEGGSQETQYF. The DNA for the CDR3 is TGTGCCAGCAGCGTCGAGGGAGGGAGCCAAGAGACCCAGTACTTC. Variable domain in full (rest from reference TRBV9 and TRBJ2-5): DSGVTQTPKHLITATGQRVTLRCSPRSGDLSVYWYQQSLDQGLQFLIQYYNGEERAKGNILERFSAQQFPDLHSELNLSSLELGDSALYFCASSVEGGSQETQYFGPGTRLLVL.

Regarding this clonotype: The CDR3 end shows no conserved phenylalanine or tryptophan, and so a read error is likely. The chain has TRBV11-2 and TRBJ2-7; D is possibly TRBD2 (6 bases). CDR1 is SGHAT and CDR2 is FQNNGV in the germline V gene. V dropped 1 base and J dropped 1 base, with 11 bases sitting between them. CDR3 size: 15 residues. CDR3 coding DNA: TGTGCCAGCAGCTTAGTCCGGGGGACTTCCTACGAGCAGTACTAC. Its protein is CASSLVRGTSYEQYY.

This chain links TRBV15 with TRBJ2-3; unclear D gene. CDR1 LNHNV and CDR2 YYDKDF come from the germline V gene (reference sequence). The CDR3 covers 14 residues. Trimming removed 3 bases from V and 4 bases from J, with 11 bases in between. CDR3 sequence reads: CATSSVGGADTQYF. Here the CDR3 DNA reads TGTGCCACCAGCAGCGTAGGTGGGGCAGATACGCAGTATTTT.

The chain recombines TRBV20-1 with TRBJ2-7, with TRBD2 as a possible D gene (5 bases). The tail of the sequence fits TRBJ2-5 better, so the J call may be wrong. CDR1 is DFQATT, CDR2 SNEGSKA, per germline (reference sequence). This CDR3 is built from 12 residues. The chain's CDR3 is CSARLLQETQYF. DNA of the CDR3: TGCAGTGCTCGACTACTTCAAGAGACCCAGTACTTC.

In this sample, this clonotype turned up once. This chain connects TRBV5-1 to TRBJ2-7, with 8 bases lining up with TRBD1. V shed 4 bases, J shed 3 bases, and the junction held 9 bases outside the gene matches. CDR1 is SGHRS and CDR2 is YFSETQ in the germline V gene. This CDR3 is built from 15 residues. The CDR3 DNA follows: TGCGCCAGCAGCCTGTGGACAGGGAACTACTACGAGCAGTACTTC. Translated, it gives CASSLWTGNYYEQYF.

The table lists this clonotype with a few counts. Since the CDR3 does not end with the conserved phenylalanine or tryptophan, this likely comes from a read error. CDR3 coding DNA: TGTGCCAGCAGCCTTGGGACAGGGAGCTATGGCTACACCCTC. Translating it yields CASSLGTGSYGYTL. The chain joins TRBV9 to TRBJ1-2; 9 bases align to TRBD1. The CDR3 consists of 14 residues. CDR1 and CDR2 from the germline V gene are SGDLS and YYNGEE. Trimming removed 4 bases from V and 4 bases from J; junction bases left unmatched: 5.

The chain employs TRBV29-1 and TRBJ2-7; D remains unclear. With 0 bases removed from V and 3 bases from J, the gap between germline ends came to 9 bases. Per the germline V gene, CDR1 is SQVTM and CDR2 is ANQGSEA. This CDR3 region has 13 residues. The chain's CDR3 is CSVEDKSGYEQYF. For the CDR3, the DNA is TGCAGCGTTGAAGATAAGTCCGGCTACGAGCAGTACTTC.

V gene TRBV7-8 combines with J gene TRBJ2-3, with no clear D. CDR1 and CDR2 from the germline V gene are SGHVS and FQNEAQ. This CDR3 contains 14 residues. Trimming pared 2 bases from V and 4 bases from J, leaving 10 bases between. Here the CDR3 DNA reads TGTGCCAGCAGCTTAACGTTTGAGGCAGATACGCAGTATTTT. It specifies CASSLTFEADTQYF.

The chain combines TRBV15 with TRBJ2-7; 13 bases line up with TRBD2. V lost 0 bases to trimming and J lost 5 bases; unmatched junction nucleotides: 1. This CDR3 comprises 15 residues. The V gene's germline CDR1 is LNHNV and CDR2 YYDKDF (reference sequence). The CDR3 protein is CATSREGLAGDEQYF. For the CDR3, the DNA is TGTGCCACCAGCAGAGAAGGACTAGCGGGAGACGAGCAGTACTTC. The variable domain in full, completed from reference TRBV15 and TRBJ2-7, reads DAMVIQNPRYQVTQFGKPVTLSCSQTLNHNVMYWYQQKSSQAPKLLFHYYDKDFNNEADTPDNFQSRRPNTSFCFLDIRSPGLGDTAMYLCATSREGLAGDEQYFGPGTRLTVT.

This chain uses TRBV10-3 with TRBJ2-5; 9 nucleotides match TRBD2. Germline lookup yields CDR1 ENHRY and CDR2 SYGVKD. The CDR3 has 16 amino acids. Trimming at V came to 6 bases and at J to 5 bases, leaving 13 bases not matched to a gene. CDR3 DNA: TGTGCCATCAGCTTAGTCTTTAGCGGGAGTCTCGAGACCCAGTACTTC. Translated, it gives CAISLVFSGSLETQYF.

This clonotype was picked up a small number of times. The V gene is TRBV12-3 or TRBV12-4, the J gene TRBJ1-4; TRBD1 matches 8 bases. CDR3 length equals 18 residues. The ends lost 7 bases at V and 8 bases at J; junction bases unmatched: 21. CDR3 region: CASTSGRTGLRVGEKLFF. The CDR3 region has the DNA TGTGCCAGCACCTCTGGTAGGACAGGGCTTCGTGTTGGAGAAAAACTGTTTTTT.

This clonotype has a count of ten or more. V is TRBV2 and J is TRBJ1-1; 8 nucleotides align to TRBD1. Unmatched junction bases numbered 3, after V lost 5 bases and J lost 1 base. The CDR3 runs 14 residues. The germline CDR1 and CDR2 sequences are SNHLY and FYNNEI. The CDR3 DNA follows: TGTGCCAGCAGTCAACAGGGGGGGAACACTGAAGCTTTCTTT. Its protein is CASSQQGGNTEAFF.

The chain recombines TRBV7-6 with TRBJ1-6, with TRBD1 matching over 7 bases. In germline, CDR1 is SGHVS, CDR2 FNYEAQ. V shed 1 base and J 7 bases; nucleotides not matched to a gene: 13. This CDR3 contains 18 residues. The CDR3 sequence: CASSLEGGVSPWNSPLHF. CDR3 DNA: TGTGCCAGCAGCTTAGAAGGGGGCGTAAGTCCTTGGAATTCACCCCTCCACTTT.

This clonotype has at least ten counts. The chain combines TRBV24-1 with TRBJ2-2; 10 bases match TRBD2. Germline trimming cut 0 bases from V and 0 bases from J; bases unmatched to any gene: 3. The germline CDR1 and CDR2 sequences are KGHDR and SFDVKD. The CDR3 contains 18 residues. CDR3 in DNA: TGTGCCACCAGTGATTTGGGGACTAGCGAATCGAACACCGGGGAGCTGTTTTTT. It specifies CATSDLGTSESNTGELFF.

V gene TRBV6-5 combines with J gene TRBJ2-7; 7 bases align to TRBD1. The ends lost 4 bases at V and 2 bases at J; junction bases unmatched: 5. The CDR3 contains 14 residues. From germline, CDR1 is MNHEY and CDR2 SVGAGI. DNA of the CDR3: TGTGCCAGCAGTTTCGGGACAGACGCCTACGAGCAGTACTTC. It codes for CASSFGTDAYEQYF.

In the case of this clonotype: A much bigger clone sits one base away, suggesting this may be a read error. This chain joins TRBV7-6 and TRBJ2-7, with 8 bases fitting TRBD1. The CDR3 is 15 amino acids. In germline, CDR1 is SGHVS, CDR2 FNYEAQ. J lost 4 bases, V lost 5 bases, and 10 bases had no gene match. The CDR3 DNA reads TGTGCCAGCAGCAATAGGGCAGGGGGCGCGTACGAGCAGTACTTC. The encoded protein is CASSNRAGGAYEQYF. Looking up the rest from reference TRBV7-6 and TRBJ2-7 gives the full variable domain: GAGVSQSPRYKVTKRGQDVALRCDPISGHVSLYWYRQALGQGPEFLTYFNYEAQQDKSGLPNDRFSAERPEGSISTLTIQRTEQRDSAMYRCASSNRAGGAYEQYFGPGTRLTVT.

The CDR3 loop is CASSLDYGSSGNTIYF. In DNA, the CDR3 is TGTGCCAGCAGCTTAGATTACGGCAGCTCTGGAAACACCATATATTTT. The rearrangement joins TRBV11-3 to TRBJ1-3; D gene uncertain. The CDR3 totals 16 residues. V was cut by 0 bases and J by 0 bases, with 9 bases left in between. Germline CDR1 is SGHNT and CDR2 is YENEEA.

On this clonotype: A read error may produce the germline difference seen at one junction end. V usage is TRBV2 and J usage is TRBJ2-1; possible D gene TRBD2, 6 bases. CDR1 and CDR2 from the germline V gene are SNHLY and FYNNEI. The CDR3 has 15 residues. The CDR3 coding sequence is TGTGCCAGCAGTGAAGCCCAGAAATGGAGGGATGAGCATTTCTTC. This gives the protein CASSEAQKWRDEHFF.

As concerns this clonotype: Sequence at one end of the junction differs from germline and may be a read error. For the CDR3, the DNA is TGTGCCAGCAGTCTGGGACAGGGCTGGGAGACCCAATACTTC. Protein product: CASSLGQGWETQYF. The chain has TRBV28 and TRBJ2-5; TRBD1 aligns across 9 bases. CDR1 is MDHEN and CDR2 is SYDVKM in the germline V gene. This CDR3 region has 14 residues.

This clonotype was seen only a few times. This may be a read error: a much more frequent sequence differs by one nucleotide. The chain has TRBV7-9 and TRBJ2-7; no clear D gene. Germline CDR1 is SEHNR and CDR2 is FQNEAQ (reference sequence). This CDR3 is 15 amino acids long. DNA of the CDR3: TGTGCCGGCAGCTTAGTGGGTGCCAGCTCCTACGAGCAGTACTTC. Translating it yields CAGSLVGASSYEQYF.

The chain links TRBV2 to TRBJ2-7, with D possibly TRBD2 on 5 matching bases. V was pared by 7 bases and J by 3 bases, with 7 bases between. CDR1 and CDR2 from the germline V gene are SNHLY and FYNNEI. This CDR3 comprises 11 residues. The CDR3 nucleotides read TGTGCCAGCACTCGGGGCTACGAGCAGTACTTC. It yields the protein CASTRGYEQYF.

The gene calls are TRBV11-2 and TRBJ1-1, with 9 bases fitting TRBD1. This CDR3 is 14 amino acids long. The V segment lost 3 bases and the J segment 4 bases; nucleotides outside the gene matches: 3. Germline CDR1 is SGHAT and CDR2 is FQNNGV. The CDR3 region has the DNA TGTGCCAGCAGCTTGGGGACAGGGCCCACTGAAGCTTTCTTT. This translates into CASSLGTGPTEAFF.